The 2 T cell receptor beta chains in this list originate from one sample, sequenced in a study of identical twins. MiXCR was run by TCRdb on the 5' RACE reads, yielding one entry per CDR3 protein. The sample consists of around 650,000 distinct CDR3 sequences, roughly 6.6% of them appearing once. These data also featured in a second study, about yellow fever vaccine responses in identical twins.

Sequenced sample: PBMCs. The receptors were gathered from a woman between 18 and 29 years old in good health.

This clonotype was seen only a few times. V gene TRBV5-1 combines with J gene TRBJ2-7; 14 bases align to TRBD2. CDR1 and CDR2 from the germline V gene are SGHRS and YFSETQ. There are 18 residues in the CDR3. Trimming took 0 bases from V and 6 from J; bases not matched to a gene: 11. The CDR3 DNA follows: TGCGCCAGCAGCTTGGCCGGGACTAGCGGGAGCATCATCTGCGAGCAGTACTTC. Translation: CASSLAGTSGSIICEQYF.

This clonotype was counted between two and nine times. This chain joins TRBV4-1 and TRBJ1-5, with D uncertain. Per germline, CDR1 MGHRA and CDR2 YSYEKL. This CDR3 region has 14 residues. V gave up 1 base and J gave up 3 bases, with 7 bases separating them. The CDR3 nucleotides read TGCGCCAGCAGCCAAGGCGGGCTCAATCAGCCCCAGCATTTT. Its translation: CASSQGGLNQPQHF.